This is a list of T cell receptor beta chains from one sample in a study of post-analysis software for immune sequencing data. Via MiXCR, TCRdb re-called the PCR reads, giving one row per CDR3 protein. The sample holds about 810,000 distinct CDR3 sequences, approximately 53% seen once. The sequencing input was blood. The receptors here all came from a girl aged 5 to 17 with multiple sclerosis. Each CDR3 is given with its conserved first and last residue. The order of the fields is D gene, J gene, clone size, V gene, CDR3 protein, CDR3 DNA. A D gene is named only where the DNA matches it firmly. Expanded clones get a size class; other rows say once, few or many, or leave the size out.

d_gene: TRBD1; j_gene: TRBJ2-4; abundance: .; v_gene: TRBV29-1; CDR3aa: CSVEGQSFDIQYF; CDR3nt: TGCAGCGTTGAGGGACAGTCCTTCGACATTCAGTACTTC
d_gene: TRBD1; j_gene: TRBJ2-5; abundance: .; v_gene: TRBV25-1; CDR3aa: CASSESQGAWETQYF; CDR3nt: TGTGCCAGCAGTGAATCTCAGGGGGCCTGGGAGACCCAGTACTTC
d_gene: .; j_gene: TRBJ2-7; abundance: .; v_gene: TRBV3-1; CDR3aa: CASSSLEYEQYF; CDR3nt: TGTGCCAGCAGCTCTTTAGAATACGAGCAGTACTTC
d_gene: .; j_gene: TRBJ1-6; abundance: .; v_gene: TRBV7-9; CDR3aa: CASSRQNSPLHF; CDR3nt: TGTGCCAGCAGCCGACAGAATTCACCCCTCCACTTT
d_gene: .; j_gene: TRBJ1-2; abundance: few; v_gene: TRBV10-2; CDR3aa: CASSRELLRVQHIDYGYTF; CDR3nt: TGCGCCAGCAGCCGGGAACTCTTGAGGGTTCAACACATAGACTATGGCTACACCTTC
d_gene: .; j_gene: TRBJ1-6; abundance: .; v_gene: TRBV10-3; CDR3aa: CAISDEGGRSPLHF; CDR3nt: TGTGCCATCAGTGACGAGGGGGGGAGGTCACCCCTCCACTTT
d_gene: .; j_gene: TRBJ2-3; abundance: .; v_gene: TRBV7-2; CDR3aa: CASSSRGSRDSNSYF; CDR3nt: TGTGCCAGCAGCTCTAGAGGAAGCCGGGACTCCAATTCGTATTTT
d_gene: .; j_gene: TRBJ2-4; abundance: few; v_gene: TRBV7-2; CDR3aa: CASSVPGGAKNIQYF; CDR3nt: TGTGCCAGCAGCGTCCCCGGGGGAGCCAAAAACATTCAGTACTTC
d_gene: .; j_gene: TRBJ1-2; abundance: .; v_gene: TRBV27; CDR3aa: CASSSRNNYGYTF; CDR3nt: TGTGCCAGCAGCTCTAGGAATAACTATGGCTACACCTTC
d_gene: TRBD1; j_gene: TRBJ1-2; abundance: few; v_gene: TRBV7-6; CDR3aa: CASSRDRGSGYTF; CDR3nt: TGTGCCAGCAGCCGGGACAGGGGATCTGGCTACACCTTC
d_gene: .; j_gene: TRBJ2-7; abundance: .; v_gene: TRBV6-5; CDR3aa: CASSTGFSEQYF; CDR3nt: TGTGCCAGCAGTACAGGGTTCTCCGAGCAGTACTTC
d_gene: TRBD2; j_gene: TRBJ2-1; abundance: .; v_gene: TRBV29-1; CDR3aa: CSVAILGGSYNEQFF; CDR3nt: TGCAGCGTTGCCATCCTGGGGGGGTCCTACAATGAGCAGTTCTTC
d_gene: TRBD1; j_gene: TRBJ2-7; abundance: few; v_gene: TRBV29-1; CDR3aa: CSVEGTGYEQYF; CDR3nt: TGCAGCGTTGAAGGGACAGGTTACGAGCAGTACTTC
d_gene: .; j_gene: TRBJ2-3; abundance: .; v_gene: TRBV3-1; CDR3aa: CASSQLFGAVDTQYF; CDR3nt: TGTGCCAGCAGCCAACTCTTTGGCGCCGTCGATACGCAGTATTTT
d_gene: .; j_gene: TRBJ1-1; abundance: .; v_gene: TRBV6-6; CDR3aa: CASSYSPPNTEAFF; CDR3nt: TGTGCCAGCAGTTACTCCCCTCCGAACACTGAAGCTTTCTTT
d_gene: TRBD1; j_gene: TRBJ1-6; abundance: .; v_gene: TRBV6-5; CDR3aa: CASSYFRQGSSYNSPLHF; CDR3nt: TGTGCCAGCAGTTACTTCCGACAGGGTAGCTCCTATAATTCACCCCTCCACTTT
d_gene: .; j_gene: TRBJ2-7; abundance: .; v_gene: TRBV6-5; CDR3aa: CASTRDGASYEQYF; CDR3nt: TGTGCCAGCACCAGGGACGGTGCTTCCTACGAGCAGTACTTC
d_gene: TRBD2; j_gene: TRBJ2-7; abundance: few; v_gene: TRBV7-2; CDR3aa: CASSEGLGAYEQYF; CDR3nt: TGTGCCAGCAGCGAGGGACTAGGGGCCTACGAGCAGTACTTC
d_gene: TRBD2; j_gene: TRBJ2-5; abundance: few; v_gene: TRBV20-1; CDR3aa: CSASGLAGGPVYNEQYF; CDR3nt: TGCAGTGCTTCGGGACTAGCGGGAGGGCCGGTCTACAATGAGCAGTACTTC
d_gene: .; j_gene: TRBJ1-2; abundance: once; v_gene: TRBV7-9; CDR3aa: CASSLAWAVGGYTF; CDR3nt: TGTGCCAGCAGCTTAGCGTGGGCGGTAGGAGGCTACACCTTC
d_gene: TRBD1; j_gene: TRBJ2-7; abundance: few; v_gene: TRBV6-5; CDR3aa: CASSSLSPGQGFYEQYF; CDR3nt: TGTGCCAGCAGTTCCCTGTCCCCGGGACAGGGTTTTTACGAGCAGTACTTC
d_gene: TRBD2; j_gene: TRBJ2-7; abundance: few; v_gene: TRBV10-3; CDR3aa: CAISGGSGTLVSYEQYF; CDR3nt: TGTGCCATCAGTGGTGGTAGCGGGACTCTCGTCTCCTACGAGCAGTACTTC
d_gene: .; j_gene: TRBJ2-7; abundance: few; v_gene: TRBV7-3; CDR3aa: CASSLVPRNEQYF; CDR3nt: TGTGCCAGCAGCTTGGTTCCTAGAAACGAGCAGTACTTC
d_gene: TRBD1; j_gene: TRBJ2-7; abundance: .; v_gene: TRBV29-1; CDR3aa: CSVEYRGQSEQYF; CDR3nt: TGCAGCGTTGAATACAGGGGGCAAAGCGAGCAGTACTTC
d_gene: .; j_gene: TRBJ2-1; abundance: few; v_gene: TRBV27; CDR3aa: CASSLSRGQLGLGEQFF; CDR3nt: TGTGCCAGCAGTTTATCGAGGGGTCAACTAGGTTTGGGGGAGCAGTTCTTC
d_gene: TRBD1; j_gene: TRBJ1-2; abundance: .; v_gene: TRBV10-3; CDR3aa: CAITSGTALGYTF; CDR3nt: TGTGCCATCACCTCCGGGACAGCCCTTGGCTACACCTTC
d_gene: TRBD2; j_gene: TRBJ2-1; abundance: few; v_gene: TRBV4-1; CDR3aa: CASSLLAGHYNEQFF; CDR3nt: TGCGCCAGCAGCCTACTAGCGGGGCACTACAATGAGCAGTTCTTC
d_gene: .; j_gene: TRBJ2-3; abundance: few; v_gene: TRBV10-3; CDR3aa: CAISESTGGGTDTQYF; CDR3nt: TGTGCCATCAGTGAGTCGACTGGGGGAGGCACAGATACGCAGTATTTT
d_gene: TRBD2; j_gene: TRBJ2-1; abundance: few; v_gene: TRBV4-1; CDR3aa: CASSQSGGAVNEQFF; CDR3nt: TGCGCCAGCAGCCAGAGCGGGGGGGCAGTTAATGAGCAGTTCTTC
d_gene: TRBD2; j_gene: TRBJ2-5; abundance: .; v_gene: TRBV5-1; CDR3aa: CASSLETSGNNEQYF; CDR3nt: TGCGCCAGCAGCTTGGAGACTAGCGGGAACAATGAGCAGTACTTC
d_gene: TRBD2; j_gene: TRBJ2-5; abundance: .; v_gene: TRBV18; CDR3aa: CASSPGLAGGSQETQYF; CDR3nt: TGTGCCAGCTCACCGGGACTAGCGGGAGGCTCACAAGAGACCCAGTACTTC